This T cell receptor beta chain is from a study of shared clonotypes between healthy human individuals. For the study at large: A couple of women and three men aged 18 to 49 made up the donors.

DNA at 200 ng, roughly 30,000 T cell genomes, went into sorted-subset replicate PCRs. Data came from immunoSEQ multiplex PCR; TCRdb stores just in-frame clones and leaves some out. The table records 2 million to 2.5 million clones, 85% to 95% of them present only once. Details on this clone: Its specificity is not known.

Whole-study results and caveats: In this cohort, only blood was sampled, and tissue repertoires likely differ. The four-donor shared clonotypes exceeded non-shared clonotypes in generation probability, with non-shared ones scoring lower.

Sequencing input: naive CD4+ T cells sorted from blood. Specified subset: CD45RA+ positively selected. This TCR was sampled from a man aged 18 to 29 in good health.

The CDR3 coding sequence is TGTGCCAGCACCAAAGGACAGGAGAACACTGAAGCTTTCTTT. Translating it yields CASTKGQENTEAFF. The gene calls are TRBV5-4 and TRBJ1-1, with 7 bases aligning to TRBD1. Germline loops: CDR1 SGHNT, CDR2 YYREEE (reference sequence). The CDR3 consists of 14 residues. The junction had 6 bases not matched to a gene; V was cut back by 6 bases and J by 1 base.